The clone carrying this TCR beta chain was counted between two and nine times. Germline V CDR1 and CDR2: SGHTA, FQGTGA. V lost 2 bases and J lost 7, with 6 bases in between. This CDR3 comprises 13 residues. PCR employed 60 Vbeta and 13 Jbeta primers. The assay was immunoSEQ multiplex PCR, and TCRdb's table has in-frame clones only and misses some. The sample carries some 210,000 clones, roughly 76% recorded once. This specimen comes from a study of cytomegalovirus exposure and HLA in healthy donors. Study in general: Assignment to the Caucasian-associated ancestry cluster applied to about 80% of the approximately 360 genotyped donors.

The sequencing sample was made of PBMCs. The chain couples TRBV7-3 to TRBJ1-6; D is perhaps TRBD1 (6 bases). This receptor was identified in a woman in her 30s in good health and CMV-seropositive. CDR3 sequence (DNA): TGTGCCAGCAGCTTAGGACAGAATTCACCCCTCCACTTT. This sequence encodes CASSLGQNSPLHF.